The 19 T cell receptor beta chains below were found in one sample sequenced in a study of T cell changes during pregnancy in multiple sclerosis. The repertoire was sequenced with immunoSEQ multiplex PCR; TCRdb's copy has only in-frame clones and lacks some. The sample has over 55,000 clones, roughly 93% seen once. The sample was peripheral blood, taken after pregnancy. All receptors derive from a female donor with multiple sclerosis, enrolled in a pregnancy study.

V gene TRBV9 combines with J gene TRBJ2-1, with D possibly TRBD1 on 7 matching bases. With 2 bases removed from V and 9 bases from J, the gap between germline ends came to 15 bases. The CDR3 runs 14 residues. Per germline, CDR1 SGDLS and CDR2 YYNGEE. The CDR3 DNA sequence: TGTGCCAGCAGCGTGCGACAGGGAGGAAGTGAGCAGTTCTTC. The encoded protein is CASSVRQGGSEQFF. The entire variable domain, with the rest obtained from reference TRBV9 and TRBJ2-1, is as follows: DSGVTQTPKHLITATGQRVTLRCSPRSGDLSVYWYQQSLDQGLQFLIQYYNGEERAKGNILERFSAQQFPDLHSELNLSSLELGDSALYFCASSVRQGGSEQFFGPGTRLTVL.

The CDR3 here is CASSVGVTGWADTQYF. CDR3 nucleotides: TGTGCCAGCAGCGTAGGTGTGACAGGGTGGGCAGATACGCAGTATTTT. The chain links TRBV9 to TRBJ2-3, with 7 bases matching TRBD1. Germline CDR1 reads SGDLS; CDR2 reads YYNGEE. CDR3 length: 16 residues. The V gene end was trimmed by 0 bases and the J gene end by 4 bases; junction bases not matched to a gene: 8.

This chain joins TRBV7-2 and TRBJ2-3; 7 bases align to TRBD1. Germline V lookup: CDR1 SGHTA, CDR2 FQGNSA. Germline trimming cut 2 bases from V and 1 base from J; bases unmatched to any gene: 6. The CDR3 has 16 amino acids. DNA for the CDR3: TGTGCCAGCAGCTTAACAGGGGCTCTTGGCACAGATACGCAGTATTTT. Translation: CASSLTGALGTDTQYF.

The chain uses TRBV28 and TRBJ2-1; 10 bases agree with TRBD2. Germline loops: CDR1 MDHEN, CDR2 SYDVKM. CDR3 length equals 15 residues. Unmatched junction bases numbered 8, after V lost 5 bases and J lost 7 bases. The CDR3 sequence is CASSPGLAVGNEQFF. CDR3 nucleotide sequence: TGTGCCAGCAGTCCAGGACTAGCGGTGGGTAATGAGCAGTTCTTC.

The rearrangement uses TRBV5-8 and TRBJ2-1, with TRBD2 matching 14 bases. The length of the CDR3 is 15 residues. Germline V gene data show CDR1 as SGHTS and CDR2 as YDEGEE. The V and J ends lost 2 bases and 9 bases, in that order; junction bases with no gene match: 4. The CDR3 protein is CASSFGTSGSGEQFF. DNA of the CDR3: TGTGCCAGCAGCTTCGGGACTAGCGGGAGCGGTGAGCAGTTCTTC.

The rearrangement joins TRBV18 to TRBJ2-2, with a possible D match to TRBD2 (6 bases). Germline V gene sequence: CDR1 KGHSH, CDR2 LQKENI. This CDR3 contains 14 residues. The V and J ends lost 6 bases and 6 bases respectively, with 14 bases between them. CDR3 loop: CASSLGGGAGELFF. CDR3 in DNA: TGTGCCAGCTCCCTGGGAGGAGGAGCCGGGGAGCTGTTTTTT.

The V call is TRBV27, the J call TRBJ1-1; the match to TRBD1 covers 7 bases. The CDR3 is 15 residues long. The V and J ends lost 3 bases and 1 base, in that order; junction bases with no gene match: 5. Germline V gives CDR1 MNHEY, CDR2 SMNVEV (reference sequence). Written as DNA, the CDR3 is TGTGCCAGCAGTTTTTCCCGGACAGGGAACACTGAAGCTTTCTTT. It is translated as CASSFSRTGNTEAFF.

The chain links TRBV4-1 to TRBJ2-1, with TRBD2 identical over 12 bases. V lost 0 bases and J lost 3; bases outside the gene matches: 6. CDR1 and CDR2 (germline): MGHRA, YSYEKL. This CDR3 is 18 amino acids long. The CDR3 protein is CASSQDSASGRGYNEQFF. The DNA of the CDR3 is TGCGCCAGCAGCCAAGATTCGGCTAGCGGGAGGGGCTACAATGAGCAGTTCTTC.

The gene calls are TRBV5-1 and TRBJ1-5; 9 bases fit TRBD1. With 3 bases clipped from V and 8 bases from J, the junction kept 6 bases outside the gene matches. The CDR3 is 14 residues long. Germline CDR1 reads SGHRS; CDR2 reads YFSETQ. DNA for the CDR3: TGCGCCAGCAGCTCGGGACAGGGTCGGGAGCCCCAGCATTTT. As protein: CASSSGQGREPQHF. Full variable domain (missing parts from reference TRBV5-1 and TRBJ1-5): KAGVTQTPRYLIKTRGQQVTLSCSPISGHRSVSWYQQTPGQGLQFLFEYFSETQRNKGNFPGRFSGRQFSNSRSEMNVSTLELGDSALYLCASSSGQGREPQHFGDGTRLSIL.

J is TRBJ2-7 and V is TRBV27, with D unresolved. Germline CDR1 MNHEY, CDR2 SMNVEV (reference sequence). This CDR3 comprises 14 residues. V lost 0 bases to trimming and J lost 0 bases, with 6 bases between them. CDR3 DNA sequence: TGTGCCAGCAGTTTATCGGGCTTCTCCTACGAGCAGTACTTC. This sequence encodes CASSLSGFSYEQYF.

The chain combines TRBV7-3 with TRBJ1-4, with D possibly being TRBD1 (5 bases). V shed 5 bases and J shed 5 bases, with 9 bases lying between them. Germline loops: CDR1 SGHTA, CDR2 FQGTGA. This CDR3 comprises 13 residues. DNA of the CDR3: TGTGCCAGCAGCAAAGGACAAAATGAAAAACTGTTTTTT. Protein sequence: CASSKGQNEKLFF.

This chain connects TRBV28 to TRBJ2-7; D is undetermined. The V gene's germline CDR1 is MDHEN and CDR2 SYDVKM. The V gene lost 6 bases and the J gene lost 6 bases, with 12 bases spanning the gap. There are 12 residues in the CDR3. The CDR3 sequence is CASSIVRVEQYF. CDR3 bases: TGTGCCAGCAGCATAGTACGGGTCGAGCAGTACTTC.

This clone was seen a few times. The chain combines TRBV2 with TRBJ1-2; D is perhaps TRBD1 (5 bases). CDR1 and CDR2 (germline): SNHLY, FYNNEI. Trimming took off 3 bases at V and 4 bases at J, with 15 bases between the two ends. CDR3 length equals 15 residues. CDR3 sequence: CASSDTGITPYGYTF. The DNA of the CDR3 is TGTGCCAGCAGTGATACAGGTATCACCCCCTATGGCTACACCTTC. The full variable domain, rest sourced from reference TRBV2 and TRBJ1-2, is EPEVTQTPSHQVTQMGQEVILRCVPISNHLYFYWYRQILGQKVEFLVSFYNNEISEKSEIFDDQFSVERPDGSNFTLKIRSTKLEDSAMYFCASSDTGITPYGYTFGSGTRLTVV.

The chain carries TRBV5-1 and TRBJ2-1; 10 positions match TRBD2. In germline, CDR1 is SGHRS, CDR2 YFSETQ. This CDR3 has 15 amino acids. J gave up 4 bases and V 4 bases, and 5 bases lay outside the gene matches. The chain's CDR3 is CASSRTSGQYNEQFF. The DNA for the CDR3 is TGCGCCAGCAGCCGGACTAGCGGCCAATACAATGAGCAGTTCTTC. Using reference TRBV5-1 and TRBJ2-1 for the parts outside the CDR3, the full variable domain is KAGVTQTPRYLIKTRGQQVTLSCSPISGHRSVSWYQQTPGQGLQFLFEYFSETQRNKGNFPGRFSGRQFSNSRSEMNVSTLELGDSALYLCASSRTSGQYNEQFFGPGTRLTVL.

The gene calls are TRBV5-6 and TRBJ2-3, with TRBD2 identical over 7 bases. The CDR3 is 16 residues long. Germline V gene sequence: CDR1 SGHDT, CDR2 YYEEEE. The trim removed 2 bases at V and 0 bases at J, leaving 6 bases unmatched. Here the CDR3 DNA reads TGTGCCAGCAGCTTTAAACTAGCGCTCAGCACAGATACGCAGTATTTT. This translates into CASSFKLALSTDTQYF.

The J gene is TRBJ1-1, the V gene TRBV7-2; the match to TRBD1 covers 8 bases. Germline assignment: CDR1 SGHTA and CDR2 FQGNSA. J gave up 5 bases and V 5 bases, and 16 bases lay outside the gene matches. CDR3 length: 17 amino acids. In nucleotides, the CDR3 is TGTGCCAGCAGCCAATTCCGCCTAATTGACAGGGGAACTGAAGCTTTCTTT. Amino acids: CASSQFRLIDRGTEAFF. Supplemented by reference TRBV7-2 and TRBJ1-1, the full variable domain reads GAGVSQSPSNKVTEKGKDVELRCDPISGHTALYWYRQSLGQGLEFLIYFQGNSAPDKSGLPSDRFSAERTGGSVSTLTIQRTQQEDSAVYLCASSQFRLIDRGTEAFFGQGTRLTVV.

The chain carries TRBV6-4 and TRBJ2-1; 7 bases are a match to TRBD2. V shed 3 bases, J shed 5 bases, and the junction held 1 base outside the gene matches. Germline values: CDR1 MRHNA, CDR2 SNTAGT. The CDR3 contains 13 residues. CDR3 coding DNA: TGTGCCAGCAGTGAGCGGGAGAACAATGAGCAGTTCTTC. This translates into CASSERENNEQFF.

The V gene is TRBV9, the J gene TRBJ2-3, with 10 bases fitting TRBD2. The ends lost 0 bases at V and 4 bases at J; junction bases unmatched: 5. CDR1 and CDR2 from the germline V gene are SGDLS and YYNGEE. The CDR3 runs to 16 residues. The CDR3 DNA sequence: TGTGCCAGCAGCGTAGTTCCTAGCGGGAGAGCAGATACGCAGTATTTT. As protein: CASSVVPSGRADTQYF. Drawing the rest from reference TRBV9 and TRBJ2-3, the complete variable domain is DSGVTQTPKHLITATGQRVTLRCSPRSGDLSVYWYQQSLDQGLQFLIQYYNGEERAKGNILERFSAQQFPDLHSELNLSSLELGDSALYFCASSVVPSGRADTQYFGPGTRLTVL.

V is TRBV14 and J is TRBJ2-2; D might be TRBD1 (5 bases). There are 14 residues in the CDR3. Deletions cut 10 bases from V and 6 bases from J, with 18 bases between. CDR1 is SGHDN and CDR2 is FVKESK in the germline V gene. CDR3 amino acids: CATKRTHGSGELFF. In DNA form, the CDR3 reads TGTGCCACCAAAAGGACACACGGGTCCGGGGAGCTGTTTTTT.